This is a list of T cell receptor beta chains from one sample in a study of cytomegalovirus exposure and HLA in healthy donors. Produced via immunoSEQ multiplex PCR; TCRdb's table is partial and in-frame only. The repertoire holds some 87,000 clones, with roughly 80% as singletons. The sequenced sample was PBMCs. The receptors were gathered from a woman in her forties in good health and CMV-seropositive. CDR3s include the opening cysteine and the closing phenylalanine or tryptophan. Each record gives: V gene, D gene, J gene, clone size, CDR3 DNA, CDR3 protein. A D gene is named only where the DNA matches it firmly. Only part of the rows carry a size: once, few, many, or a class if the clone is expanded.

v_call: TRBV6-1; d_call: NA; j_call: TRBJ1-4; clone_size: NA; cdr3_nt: TGTGCCAGCAGAGCTCCCCGACAAGTTAATGAAAAACTGTTTTTT; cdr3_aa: CASRAPRQVNEKLFF
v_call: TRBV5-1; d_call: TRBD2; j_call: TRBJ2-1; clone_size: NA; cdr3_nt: TGCGCCAGCAGCCAAAGGACTAGCGGGGTCGATGAGCAGTTCTTC; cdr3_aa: CASSQRTSGVDEQFF
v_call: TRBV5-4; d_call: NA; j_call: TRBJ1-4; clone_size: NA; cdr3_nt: TGTGCCAGCAGCTTGTGGAGAGGGGGTAGTGAAAAACTGTTTTTT; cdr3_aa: CASSLWRGGSEKLFF
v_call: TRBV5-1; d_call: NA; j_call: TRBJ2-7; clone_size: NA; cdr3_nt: TGCGCCAGCAGCTTAGATAAGATGAGCTCCTACGAGCAGTACTTC; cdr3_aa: CASSLDKMSSYEQYF
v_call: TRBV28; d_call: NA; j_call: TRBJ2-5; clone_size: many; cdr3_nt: TGTGCCAGCGGGTTAGCGGAGCGAGAAGAGACCCAGTACTTC; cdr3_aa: CASGLAEREETQYF
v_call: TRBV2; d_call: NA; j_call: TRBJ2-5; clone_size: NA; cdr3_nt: TGTGCCAGCAGTCCCCGGGTCAGGGATTGGCGCGAGACCCAGTACTTC; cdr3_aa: CASSPRVRDWRETQYF
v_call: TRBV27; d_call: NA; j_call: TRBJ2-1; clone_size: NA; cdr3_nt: TGTGCCAGCAGTCAAGGGATCCTTAGCGGTGGGGGGAATGAGCAGTTCTTC; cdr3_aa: CASSQGILSGGGNEQFF
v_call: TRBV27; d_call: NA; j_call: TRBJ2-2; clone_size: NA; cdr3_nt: TGTGCCAGCAGTTTATTCGGGGTCCACACCGGGGAGCTGTTTTTT; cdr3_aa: CASSLFGVHTGELFF
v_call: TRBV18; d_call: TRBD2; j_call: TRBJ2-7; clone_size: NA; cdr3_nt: TGTGCCAGCTCACCTTCCCCTAGCGGGAGGGCGGTCTACGAGCAGTACTTC; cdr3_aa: CASSPSPSGRAVYEQYF
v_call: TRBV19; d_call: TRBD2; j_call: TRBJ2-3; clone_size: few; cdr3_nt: TGTGCCAGTAGCCTGGCGGCAGGGAGGGGTACAGATACGCAGTATTTT; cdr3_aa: CASSLAAGRGTDTQYF
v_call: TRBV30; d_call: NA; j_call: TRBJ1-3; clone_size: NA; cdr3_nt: TGTGCCTGGAGTTCTTCGCGGGGGGCTGGAAACACCATATATTTT; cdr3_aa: CAWSSSRGAGNTIYF
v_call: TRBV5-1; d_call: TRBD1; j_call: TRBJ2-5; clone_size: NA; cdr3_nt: TGCGCCAGCAGCCGACACGCCGACAGGGTGGGAGAGACCCAGTACTTC; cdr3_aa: CASSRHADRVGETQYF
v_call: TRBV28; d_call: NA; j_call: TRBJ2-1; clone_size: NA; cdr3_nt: TGTGCCAGCAGTTCTGCGGGACTCACCTACAATGAGCAGTTCTTC; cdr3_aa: CASSSAGLTYNEQFF
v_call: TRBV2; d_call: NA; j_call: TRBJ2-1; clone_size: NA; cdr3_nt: TGTGCCAGCAGTGAGTACAGGACAGACTACAATGAGCAGTTCTTC; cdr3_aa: CASSEYRTDYNEQFF
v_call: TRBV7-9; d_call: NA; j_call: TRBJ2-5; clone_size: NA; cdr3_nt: TGTGCCAGCAGCTTTGGGCTCCAAGAGACCCAGTACTTC; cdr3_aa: CASSFGLQETQYF
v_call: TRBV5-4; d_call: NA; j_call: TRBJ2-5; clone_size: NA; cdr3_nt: TGTGCCAGCAGCTACGGGGATCGCAATCAGTACTTC; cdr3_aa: CASSYGDRNQYF
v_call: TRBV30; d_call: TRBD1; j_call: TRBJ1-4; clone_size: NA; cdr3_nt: TGTGCCTGGAACTCCCGGGACAGGGGAGCAACTAATGAAAAACTGTTTTTT; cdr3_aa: CAWNSRDRGATNEKLFF
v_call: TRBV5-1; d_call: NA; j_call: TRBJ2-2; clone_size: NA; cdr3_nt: TGCGCCAGCAGCTTGGATGGAGCCGGGGAGCTGTTTTTT; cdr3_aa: CASSLDGAGELFF
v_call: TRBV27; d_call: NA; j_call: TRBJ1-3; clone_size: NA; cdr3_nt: TGTGCCAGCAGTACGGGATTAGGATACACCATATATTTT; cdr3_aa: CASSTGLGYTIYF
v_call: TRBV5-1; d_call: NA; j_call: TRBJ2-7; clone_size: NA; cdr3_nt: TGCGCCAGCAGTCGGGACACCTCACACTACGAGCAGTACTTC; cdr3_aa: CASSRDTSHYEQYF
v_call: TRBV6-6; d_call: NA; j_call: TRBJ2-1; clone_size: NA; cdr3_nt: TGTGCCAGCAGTTACAACAGGGCAGGGGATGAGCAGTTCTTC; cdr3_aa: CASSYNRAGDEQFF
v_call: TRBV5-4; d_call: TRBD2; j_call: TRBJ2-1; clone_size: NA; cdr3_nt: TGTGCCAGCAGCTTTGGTAGCGGGGGATACAATGAGCAGTTCTTC; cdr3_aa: CASSFGSGGYNEQFF
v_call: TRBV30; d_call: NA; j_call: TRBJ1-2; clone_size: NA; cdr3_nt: TGTGCCTGGAAGCGGGCTAACTATGGCTACACCTTC; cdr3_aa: CAWKRANYGYTF
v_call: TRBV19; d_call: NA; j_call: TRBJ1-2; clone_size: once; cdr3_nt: TGTGCCAGTAGTGCCAGCAGGGGCCTGAACTATGGCTACACCTTC; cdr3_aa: CASSASRGLNYGYTF
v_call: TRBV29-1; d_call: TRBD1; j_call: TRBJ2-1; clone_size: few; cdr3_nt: TGCAGCGTTGAGGCAGGGGGCGGTTACAATGAGCAGTTCTTC; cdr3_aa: CSVEAGGGYNEQFF
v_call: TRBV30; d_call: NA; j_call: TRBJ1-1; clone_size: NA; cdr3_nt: TGTGCCTGGAGTGCTGAGGAGGCACGGGCTTTCTTT; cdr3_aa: CAWSAEEARAFF
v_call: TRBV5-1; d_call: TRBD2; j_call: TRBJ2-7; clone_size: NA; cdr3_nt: TGCGCCAGCAGCAAGGGACTAGCGTACGAGCAGTACTTC; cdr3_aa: CASSKGLAYEQYF
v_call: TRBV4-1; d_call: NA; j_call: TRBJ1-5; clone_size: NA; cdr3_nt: TGCGCCAGCAGCCAAGATGCGGGGGGGCGGCCCCAGCATTTT; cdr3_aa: CASSQDAGGRPQHF
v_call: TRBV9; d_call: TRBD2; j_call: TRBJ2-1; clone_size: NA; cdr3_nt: TGTGCCAGCAGCGATGAGACTAGCGGGTCCTACAATGAGCAGTTCTTC; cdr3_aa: CASSDETSGSYNEQFF
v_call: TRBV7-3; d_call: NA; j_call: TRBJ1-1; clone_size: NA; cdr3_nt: TGTGCCAGCAGCCGAGATATGGGGCGTGAAGCTTTCTTT; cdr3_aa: CASSRDMGREAFF
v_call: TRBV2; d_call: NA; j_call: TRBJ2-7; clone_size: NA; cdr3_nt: TGTGCCAGCAGTGAACAGGGGCCATCTAACTACGAGCAGTACTTC; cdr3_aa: CASSEQGPSNYEQYF
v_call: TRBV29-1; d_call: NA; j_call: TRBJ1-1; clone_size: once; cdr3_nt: TGCAGCGTTGTAATCGGGACACAAAACACTGAAGCTTTCTTT; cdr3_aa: CSVVIGTQNTEAFF
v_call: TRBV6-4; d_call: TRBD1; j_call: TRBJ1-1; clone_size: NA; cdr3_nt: TGTGCCAGCAGAGAAGGACAGGCGGGGACTGAAGCTTTCTTT; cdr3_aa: CASREGQAGTEAFF
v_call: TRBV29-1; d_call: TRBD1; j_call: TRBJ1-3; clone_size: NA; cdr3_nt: TGCAGCGTTGAAGGTCCGGGACAGGGGGCTGGTGGAAACACCATATATTTT; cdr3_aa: CSVEGPGQGAGGNTIYF
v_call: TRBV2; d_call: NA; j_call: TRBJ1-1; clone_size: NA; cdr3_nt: TGTGCCTCCCTACGGGGATTGGGCACTGAAGCTTTCTTT; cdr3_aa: CASLRGLGTEAFF
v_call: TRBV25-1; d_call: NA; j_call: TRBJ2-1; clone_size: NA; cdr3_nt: TGTGCCAGCAGTGAAGTAAGCGGTACCTACAATGAGCAGTTCTTC; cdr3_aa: CASSEVSGTYNEQFF
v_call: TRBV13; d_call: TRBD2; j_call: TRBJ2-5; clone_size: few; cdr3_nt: TGTGCCAGCAGCTCATCCGGGACTAGCGGGGAGACCCAGTACTTC; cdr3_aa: CASSSSGTSGETQYF
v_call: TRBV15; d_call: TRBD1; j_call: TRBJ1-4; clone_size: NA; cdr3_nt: TGTGCCACCAGCAGACTAACAGGGGCCAATGAAAAACTGTTTTTT; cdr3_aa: CATSRLTGANEKLFF
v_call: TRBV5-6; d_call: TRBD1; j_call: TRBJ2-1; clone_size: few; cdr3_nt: TGTGCCAGCAGCTTGTTAGGGGACAGGGGTGTCTACAATGAGCAGTTCTTC; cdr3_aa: CASSLLGDRGVYNEQFF
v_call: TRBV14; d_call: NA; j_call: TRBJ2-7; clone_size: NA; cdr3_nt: TGTGCCAGCAGCCATTGGCCCGAGGACTACGAGCAGTACTTC; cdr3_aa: CASSHWPEDYEQYF
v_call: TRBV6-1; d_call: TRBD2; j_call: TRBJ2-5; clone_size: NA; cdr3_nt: TGTGCCAGCAGTGAAGCGCTTCGGGGGGGGCGAGAGACCCAGTACTTC; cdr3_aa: CASSEALRGGRETQYF
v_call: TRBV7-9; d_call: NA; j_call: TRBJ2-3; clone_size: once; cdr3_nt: TGTGCCAGCAGCTCTGGACAGTCGGGCACAGATACGCAGTATTTT; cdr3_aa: CASSSGQSGTDTQYF
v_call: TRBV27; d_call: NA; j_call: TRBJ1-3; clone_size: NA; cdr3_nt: TGTGCCAGCAGTTCCCACTCTGGAAACACCATATATTTT; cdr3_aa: CASSSHSGNTIYF
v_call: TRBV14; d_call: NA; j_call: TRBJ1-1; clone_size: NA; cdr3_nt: TGTGCCAGCAGCCAGGACAGATGGAACACTGAAGCTTTCTTT; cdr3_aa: CASSQDRWNTEAFF
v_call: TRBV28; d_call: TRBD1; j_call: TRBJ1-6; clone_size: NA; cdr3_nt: TGTGCCAGCAGTAAGACCGGGACAGCTAGGTCACCCCTCCACTTT; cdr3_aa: CASSKTGTARSPLHF
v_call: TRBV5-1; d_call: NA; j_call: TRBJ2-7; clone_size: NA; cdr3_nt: TGCGCCAGCAGCTTTGAGGGGGCCTACGAGCAGTACTTC; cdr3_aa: CASSFEGAYEQYF
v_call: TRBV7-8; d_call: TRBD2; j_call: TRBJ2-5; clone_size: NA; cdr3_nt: TGTGCCAGCAGCCCGGCGGGGAGGGCCCAAGAGACCCAGTACTTC; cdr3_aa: CASSPAGRAQETQYF
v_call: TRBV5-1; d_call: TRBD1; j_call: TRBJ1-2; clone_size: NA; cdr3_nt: TGCGCCAGCAGCTTGGCCTATAGCAGGGGGCGTTTCGATGGAGGCTACACCTTC; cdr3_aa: CASSLAYSRGRFDGGYTF
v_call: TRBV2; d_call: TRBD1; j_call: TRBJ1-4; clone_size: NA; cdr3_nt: TGTGCCAGCAGTTTGACAGGGGTAACTAATGAAAAACTGTTTTTT; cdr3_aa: CASSLTGVTNEKLFF
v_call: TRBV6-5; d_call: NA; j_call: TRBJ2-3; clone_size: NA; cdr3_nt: TGTGCCAGCAGGGGCAGAGATACGCAGTATTTT; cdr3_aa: CASRGRDTQYF